The T cell receptor beta chain under discussion was sequenced for a study of post-analysis software for immune sequencing data. Study observations and caveats: Controls showed lower frequencies than patients for several TRBV segments, and TRBV5-6, TRBV5-1 and TRBV20-1 were among these. Patients with multiple sclerosis recorded significantly lower normalized Chao1 diversity than controls, the study found.

Comment on this clonotype: The antigen remains unidentified.

TCR beta cDNA libraries included unique molecular identifiers. TCRdb reprocessed the PCR reads via MiXCR and lists one record per CDR3 protein. The data hold 700,000 to 900,000 distinct CDR3 sequences, with just over 45% observed a single time. The CDR3 has 15 amino acids. Trimming cost V 7 bases and J 5 bases, with 18 bases left between them. The specimen sequenced was blood. This sequence was found in a girl under 18 with multiple sclerosis. This sequence joins TRBV12-3 or TRBV12-4 and TRBJ1-5, with D perhaps matching TRBD1 (5 bases). The CDR3 spells CASTSSDWDHQPQHF. The CDR3 DNA reads TGTGCCAGCACCTCTTCTGACTGGGACCATCAGCCCCAGCATTTT.